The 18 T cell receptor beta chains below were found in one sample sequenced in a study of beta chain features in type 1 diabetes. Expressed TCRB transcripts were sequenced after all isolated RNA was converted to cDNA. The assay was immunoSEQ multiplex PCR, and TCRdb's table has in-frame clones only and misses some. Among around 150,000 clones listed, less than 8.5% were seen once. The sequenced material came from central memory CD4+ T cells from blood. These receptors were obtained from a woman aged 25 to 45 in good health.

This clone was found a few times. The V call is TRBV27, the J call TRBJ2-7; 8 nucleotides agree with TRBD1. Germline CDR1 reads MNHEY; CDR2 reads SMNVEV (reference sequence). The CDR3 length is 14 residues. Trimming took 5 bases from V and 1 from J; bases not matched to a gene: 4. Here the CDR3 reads CASSLRTGSYEQYF. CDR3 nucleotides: TGTGCCAGCAGTCTACGGACAGGGTCCTACGAGCAGTACTTC.

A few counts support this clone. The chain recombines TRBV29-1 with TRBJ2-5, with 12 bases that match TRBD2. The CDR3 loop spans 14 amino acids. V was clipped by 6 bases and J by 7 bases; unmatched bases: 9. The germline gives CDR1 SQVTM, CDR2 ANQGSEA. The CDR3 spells CSVGGTSGPGTQYF. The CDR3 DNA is TGCAGCGTGGGCGGGACTAGCGGGCCGGGGACCCAGTACTTC.

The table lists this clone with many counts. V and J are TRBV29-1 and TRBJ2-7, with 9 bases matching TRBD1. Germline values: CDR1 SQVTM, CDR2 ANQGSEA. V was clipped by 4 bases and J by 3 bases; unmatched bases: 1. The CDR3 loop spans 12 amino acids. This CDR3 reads CSVAGQGYEQYF. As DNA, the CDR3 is TGCAGCGTTGCGGGACAGGGCTACGAGCAGTACTTC.

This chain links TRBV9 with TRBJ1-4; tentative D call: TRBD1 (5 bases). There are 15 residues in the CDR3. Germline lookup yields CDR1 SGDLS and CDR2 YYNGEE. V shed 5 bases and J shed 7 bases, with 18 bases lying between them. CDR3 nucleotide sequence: TGTGCCAGCAGACCAATTCAGGGTAGTAGTGAAAAACTGTTTTTT. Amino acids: CASRPIQGSSEKLFF. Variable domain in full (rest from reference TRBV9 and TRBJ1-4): DSGVTQTPKHLITATGQRVTLRCSPRSGDLSVYWYQQSLDQGLQFLIQYYNGEERAKGNILERFSAQQFPDLHSELNLSSLELGDSALYFCASRPIQGSSEKLFFGSGTQLSVL.

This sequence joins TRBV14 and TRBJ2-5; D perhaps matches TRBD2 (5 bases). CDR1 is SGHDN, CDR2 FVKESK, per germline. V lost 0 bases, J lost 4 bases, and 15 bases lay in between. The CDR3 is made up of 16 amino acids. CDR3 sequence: CASSQDSRRIGETQYF. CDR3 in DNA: TGTGCCAGCAGCCAAGATTCCCGGAGGATTGGAGAGACCCAGTACTTC. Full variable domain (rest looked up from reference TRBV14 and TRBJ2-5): EAGVTQFPSHSVIEKGQTVTLRCDPISGHDNLYWYRRVMGKEIKFLLHFVKESKQDESGMPNNRFLAERTGGTYSTLKVQPAELEDSGVYFCASSQDSRRIGETQYFGPGTRLLVL.

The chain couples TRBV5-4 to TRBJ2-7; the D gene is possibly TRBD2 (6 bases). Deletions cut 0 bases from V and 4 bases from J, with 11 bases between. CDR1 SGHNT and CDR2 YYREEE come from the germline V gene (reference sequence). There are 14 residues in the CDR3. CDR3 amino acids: CASSLDGGLYEQYF. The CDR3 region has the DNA TGTGCCAGCAGCTTGGACGGGGGTTTGTACGAGCAGTACTTC.

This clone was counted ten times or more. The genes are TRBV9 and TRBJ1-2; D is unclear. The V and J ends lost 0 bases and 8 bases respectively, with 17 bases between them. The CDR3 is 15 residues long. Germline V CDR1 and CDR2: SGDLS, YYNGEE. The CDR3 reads CASSVDVSGLSGYTF. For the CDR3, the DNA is TGTGCCAGCAGCGTAGATGTATCGGGTCTTTCCGGCTACACCTTC. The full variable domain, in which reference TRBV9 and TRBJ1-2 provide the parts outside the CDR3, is DSGVTQTPKHLITATGQRVTLRCSPRSGDLSVYWYQQSLDQGLQFLIQYYNGEERAKGNILERFSAQQFPDLHSELNLSSLELGDSALYFCASSVDVSGLSGYTFGSGTRLTVV.

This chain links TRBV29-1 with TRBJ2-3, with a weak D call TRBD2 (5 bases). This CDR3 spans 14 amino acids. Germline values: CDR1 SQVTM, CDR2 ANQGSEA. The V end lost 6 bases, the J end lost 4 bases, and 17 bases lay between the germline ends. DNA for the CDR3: TGCAGCGTGGACTCGATAATCCCACCAGATACGCAGTATTTT. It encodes CSVDSIIPPDTQYF.

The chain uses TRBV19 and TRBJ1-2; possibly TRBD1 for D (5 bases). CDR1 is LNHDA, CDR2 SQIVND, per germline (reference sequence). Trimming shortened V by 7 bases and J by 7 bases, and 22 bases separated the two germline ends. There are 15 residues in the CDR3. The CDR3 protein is CASIPGRAVGGGYTF. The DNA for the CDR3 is TGTGCCAGTATCCCCGGCAGGGCGGTCGGTGGTGGCTACACCTTC.

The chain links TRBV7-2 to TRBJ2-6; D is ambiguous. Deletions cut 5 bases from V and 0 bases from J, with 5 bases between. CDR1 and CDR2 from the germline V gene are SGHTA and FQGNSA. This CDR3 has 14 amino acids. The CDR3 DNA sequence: TGTGCCAGCAGCGAGCGCTCTGGGGCCAACGTCCTGACTTTC. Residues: CASSERSGANVLTF. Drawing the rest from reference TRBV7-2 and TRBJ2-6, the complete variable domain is GAGVSQSPSNKVTEKGKDVELRCDPISGHTALYWYRQSLGQGLEFLIYFQGNSAPDKSGLPSDRFSAERTGGSVSTLTIQRTQQEDSAVYLCASSERSGANVLTFGAGSRLTVL.

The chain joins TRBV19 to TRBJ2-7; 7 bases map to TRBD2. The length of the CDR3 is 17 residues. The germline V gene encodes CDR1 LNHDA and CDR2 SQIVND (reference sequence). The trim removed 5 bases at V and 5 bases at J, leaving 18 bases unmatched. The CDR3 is CASSQSGAGVALNEQYF. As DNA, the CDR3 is TGTGCCAGTAGTCAATCAGGTGCGGGAGTGGCTTTGAACGAGCAGTACTTC.

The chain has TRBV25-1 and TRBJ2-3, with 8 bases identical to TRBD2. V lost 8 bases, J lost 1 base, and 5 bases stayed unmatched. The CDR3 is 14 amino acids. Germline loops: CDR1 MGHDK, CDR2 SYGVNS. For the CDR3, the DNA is TGTGCCAGCTCGAGCGGGGGTGGCACAGATACGCAGTATTTT. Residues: CASSSGGGTDTQYF. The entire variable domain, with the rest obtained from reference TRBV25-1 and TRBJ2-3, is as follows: EADIYQTPRYLVIGTGKKITLECSQTMGHDKMYWYQQDPGMELHLIHYSYGVNSTEKGDLSSESTVSRIRTEHFPLTLESARPSHTSQYLCASSSGGGTDTQYFGPGTRLTVL.

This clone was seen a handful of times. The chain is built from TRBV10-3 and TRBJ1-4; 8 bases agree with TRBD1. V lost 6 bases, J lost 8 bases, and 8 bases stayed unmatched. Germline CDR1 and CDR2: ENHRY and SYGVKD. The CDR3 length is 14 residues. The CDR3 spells CAIRKQGAEEKLFF. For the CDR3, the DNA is TGTGCCATCAGGAAGCAGGGGGCAGAGGAAAAACTGTTTTTT.

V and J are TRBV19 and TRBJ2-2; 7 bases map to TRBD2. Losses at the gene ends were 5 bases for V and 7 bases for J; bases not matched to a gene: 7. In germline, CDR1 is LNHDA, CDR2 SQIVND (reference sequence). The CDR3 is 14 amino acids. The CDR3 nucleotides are TGTGCCAGTAGTCCAAGGCGGGGGAACGGGGAGCTGTTTTTT. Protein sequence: CASSPRRGNGELFF.

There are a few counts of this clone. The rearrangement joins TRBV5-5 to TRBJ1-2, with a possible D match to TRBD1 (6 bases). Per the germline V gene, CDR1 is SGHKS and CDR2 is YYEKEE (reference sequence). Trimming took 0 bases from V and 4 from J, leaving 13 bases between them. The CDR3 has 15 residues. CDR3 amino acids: CASSLALDSAYGYTF. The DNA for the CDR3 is TGTGCCAGCAGCTTGGCCCTGGACAGCGCCTATGGCTACACCTTC.

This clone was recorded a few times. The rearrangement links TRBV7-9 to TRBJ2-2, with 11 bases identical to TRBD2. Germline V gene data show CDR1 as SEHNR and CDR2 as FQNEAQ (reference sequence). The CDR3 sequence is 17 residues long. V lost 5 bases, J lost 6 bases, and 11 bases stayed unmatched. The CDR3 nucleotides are TGTGCCAGCAGCAAAACTAGCGGGGGTCCCTCAGCCGGGGAGCTGTTTTTT. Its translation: CASSKTSGGPSAGELFF.

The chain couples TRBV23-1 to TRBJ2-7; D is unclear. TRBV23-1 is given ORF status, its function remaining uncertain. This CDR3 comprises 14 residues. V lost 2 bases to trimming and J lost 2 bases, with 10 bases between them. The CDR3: CASSQMTKTYEQYF. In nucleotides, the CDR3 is TGCGCCAGCAGTCAAATGACAAAAACCTACGAGCAGTACTTC.

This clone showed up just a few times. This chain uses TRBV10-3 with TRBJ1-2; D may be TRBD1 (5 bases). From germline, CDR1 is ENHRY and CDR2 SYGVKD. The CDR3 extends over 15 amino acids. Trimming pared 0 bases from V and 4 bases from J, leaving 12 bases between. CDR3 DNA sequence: TGTGCCATCAGTGAGTCGACTGGGGCTTTCTATGGCTACACCTTC. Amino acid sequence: CAISESTGAFYGYTF.